This TCR beta chain derives from a study of Ad26.COV2.S vaccination and SARS-CoV-2 variants. Libraries were prepared by immunoSEQ multiplex PCR; TCRdb keeps only in-frame clonotypes and omits some of them. The sample lists around 450,000 clones; around 90% were seen once. V lost 2 bases to trimming and J lost 6 bases, with 18 bases between them. The CDR3 runs to 16 residues. The germline V gene encodes CDR1 SGDLS and CDR2 YYNGEE. The treatment: roughly 20 received Ad26.COV2.S at low or high dose, single or two shots; roughly five received placebo; per-sample allocation not given. Samples were taken on day 63 after the first vaccine or placebo injection.

Specimen: peripheral blood, collected in a trial of Ad26.COV2.S vaccine versus placebo. V and J are TRBV9 and TRBJ2-1, with D possibly being TRBD2 (6 bases). The receptor was isolated from a person aged 18 to 65 who received the Ad26.COV2.S COVID-19 vaccine or a placebo. Here the CDR3 DNA reads TGTGCCAGCAGCGTTTCGTCAGGAGGGCCCTCCAATGAGCAGTTCTTC. This codes for CASSVSSGGPSNEQFF.